Listed below are T cell receptor beta chains from one sample, sequenced in a study of blood T cell repertoires in COVID-19. Method: immunoSEQ multiplex PCR; TCRdb's copy keeps in-frame clones and lacks some. The sample carries about 270,000 clones, around nine tenths recorded once. Source material: peripheral blood. The receptors derive from a man between 40 and 49 years old with active or convalescent COVID-19. Both conserved end residues are part of each CDR3. D genes are given only for firm matches. Clone size, where shown, is once, few, many, or a class for clones that have expanded.

j_call | d_call | clone_size | v_call | cdr3_nt | cdr3_aa
TRBJ1-2 | NA | few | TRBV12-5 | TGTGCTAGTGGCCCATCCGACAGAGGTACTAACTATGGCTACACCTTC | CASGPSDRGTNYGYTF
TRBJ2-2 | NA | NA | TRBV7-9 | TGTGCCAGCAGCCGAGCCGGGACTCTCGGCGGGGAGCTGTTTTTT | CASSRAGTLGGELFF
TRBJ2-2 | TRBD2 | NA | TRBV5-6 | TGTGCCAGCAGCTTGGATGGACTAGCGGGAGTAACCGGGGAGCTGTTTTTT | CASSLDGLAGVTGELFF
TRBJ2-2 | NA | NA | TRBV6-5 | TGTGCCAGCAGTTACGGCCAGGGTAACACCGGGGAGCTGTTTTTT | CASSYGQGNTGELFF
TRBJ2-3 | TRBD2 | NA | TRBV11-2 | TGTGCCAGCAGCTCCCCCCTAGCGGGGGAGACAGATACGCAGTATTTT | CASSSPLAGETDTQYF
TRBJ2-5 | TRBD1 | NA | TRBV19 | TGTGCCAGTAGTATTGGGACAGAGACTCAAGAGACCCAGTACTTC | CASSIGTETQETQYF
TRBJ2-3 | NA | NA | TRBV5-8 | TGTGCCAGCAACCGAGTAGATACGCAGTATTTT | CASNRVDTQYF
TRBJ1-5 | NA | NA | TRBV19 | TGTGCCAGTAGTACAGCTAAACAGGGACATCAGCCCCAGCATTTT | CASSTAKQGHQPQHF
TRBJ2-1 | NA | NA | TRBV30 | TGTGCCTGGACCGGGGGCAATGAGCAGTTCTTC | CAWTGGNEQFF
TRBJ1-1 | NA | NA | TRBV29-1 | TGCAGCGTGGGGGCAGGGCCTGACACTGAAGCTTTCTTT | CSVGAGPDTEAFF
TRBJ1-2 | NA | NA | TRBV28 | TGTGCCAGCAGTTTAGAGGATGGGGGCATGATCTTC | CASSLEDGGMIF
TRBJ1-3 | NA | few | TRBV6-5 | TGTGCCAGCCACGGTGGAAACACCATATATTTT | CASHGGNTIYF
TRBJ1-4 | TRBD1 | NA | TRBV5-1 | TGCGCCAGCAGCATGGGACAGGGGGAAAAACTGTTTTTT | CASSMGQGEKLFF
TRBJ2-3 | TRBD2 | NA | TRBV15 | TGTGCCACCAGCACCACCTTAACGGGAGGGACCCATGAGGGGAGCACAGATACGCAGTATTTT | CATSTTLTGGTHEGSTDTQYF
TRBJ2-7 | NA | NA | TRBV2 | TGTGCCAGCAGTGACCCCCGGGGGAGGGGGACATCCGAGCAGTACTTC | CASSDPRGRGTSEQYF
TRBJ2-5 | TRBD2 | once | TRBV9 | TGTGCCAGCAGCGTAGCTGGGGGGGGTGGAGAGACCCAGTACTTC | CASSVAGGGGETQYF
TRBJ1-6 | NA | NA | TRBV6-6 | TGTGCCAGCAGTCCAGACTCCGCCGGTCCCTATAATTCACCCCTCCACTTT | CASSPDSAGPYNSPLHF
TRBJ2-7 | NA | NA | TRBV14 | TGTGCCAGCAGGGGGGCCAACTACGAGCAGTACTTC | CASRGANYEQYF
TRBJ1-5 | TRBD1 | NA | TRBV6-1 | TGTGCCAGCAGTGGGAGGGGGGACAGCCTCAATCAGCCCCAGCATTTT | CASSGRGDSLNQPQHF
TRBJ1-2 | TRBD1 | NA | TRBV19 | TGTGCCAGTAGTGCCGACAGGGCCCGCTATGGCTACACCTTC | CASSADRARYGYTF
TRBJ1-2 | NA | once | TRBV7-2 | TGTGCCAGCAGCCTGGACGGACTTAACTATGGCTACACCTTC | CASSLDGLNYGYTF
TRBJ2-7 | TRBD1 | NA | TRBV5-1 | TGCGCCAGCAGCGCCAGACAGGGGGCCTCCTACGAGCAGTACTTC | CASSARQGASYEQYF
TRBJ2-1 | NA | NA | TRBV5-1 | TGCGCCAGCAGCCAAGGACAGTTAGCTTACAATGAGCAGTTCTTC | CASSQGQLAYNEQFF
TRBJ2-1 | TRBD1 | once | TRBV27 | TGTGCCAGCAGTATCCGGGACAGGGGGATCGATGAGCAGTTCTTC | CASSIRDRGIDEQFF
TRBJ1-3 | NA | NA | TRBV27 | TGTGCCAGCAGTTTACGCGAGGGAGGGAGAAACACCATATATTTT | CASSLREGGRNTIYF
TRBJ1-2 | TRBD1 | NA | TRBV28 | TGTGCCAGCAGGGGACAGGGGAATGGCTACACCTTC | CASRGQGNGYTF
TRBJ1-6 | NA | NA | TRBV15 | TGTGCCACCAGCAGAGAGGGCAGGGTGGTACCCCTCCACTTT | CATSREGRVVPLHF
TRBJ2-3 | NA | few | TRBV5-1 | TGCGCCAGCAGCTTTAATAGCGGATACACAGATACGCAGTATTTT | CASSFNSGYTDTQYF
TRBJ2-1 | NA | NA | TRBV24-1 | TGTGCCACCAGTGATTGGAGGGACAGAGCCTACAATGAGCAGTTCTTC | CATSDWRDRAYNEQFF
TRBJ1-2 | NA | few | TRBV9 | TGTGCCAGCAGCGAGACACCCGCTAACTATGGCTACACCTTC | CASSETPANYGYTF
TRBJ1-1 | NA | NA | TRBV30 | TGTGCCTGGTGCAGGCGGAACACTGAAGCTTTCTTT | CAWCRRNTEAFF
TRBJ2-4 | TRBD1 | NA | TRBV7-9 | TGTGCCAGCAGCCCCTTGGGACAGGCCAAAAACATTCAGTACTTC | CASSPLGQAKNIQYF
TRBJ2-5 | TRBD1 | NA | TRBV3-1/TRBV3-2 | TGTGCCAGCAGCCGGGGACAGGGGGGAGAGACCCAGTACTTC | CASSRGQGGETQYF
TRBJ2-1 | NA | NA | TRBV19 | TGTGCCAGTAGTACGGAGTGGAATGAGCAGTTCTTC | CASSTEWNEQFF
TRBJ1-2 | TRBD1 | NA | TRBV6-1 | TGTGCCAGCATGGGTCAGGACAGGGGGCCCTATGGCTACACCTTC | CASMGQDRGPYGYTF
TRBJ2-1 | NA | NA | TRBV19 | TGTGCCAGTAGTATAGTCAGTCTCCCTTACAATGAGCAGTTCTTC | CASSIVSLPYNEQFF
TRBJ1-2 | NA | once | TRBV25-1 | TGTGCCAGCAGTGAAACACCTAACTATGGCTACACCTTC | CASSETPNYGYTF
TRBJ2-7 | TRBD2 | NA | TRBV7-9 | TGTGCCAGCAGCCCGGGACTAGCTCCCTACGAGCAGTACTTC | CASSPGLAPYEQYF
TRBJ1-5 | TRBD1 | NA | TRBV28 | TGTGCCAGCAGTGATCCGGGACAGGGCGTCAATCAGCCCCAGCATTTT | CASSDPGQGVNQPQHF
TRBJ2-1 | NA | NA | TRBV5-6 | TGTGCCAGCAGCATATCGCTCCAGGGTCCCCCATACAATGAGCAGTTCTTC | CASSISLQGPPYNEQFF
TRBJ1-1 | NA | NA | TRBV5-5 | TGTGCCAGCAGCTTGGGGGTTTCATCGGGGACTGAAGCTTTCTTT | CASSLGVSSGTEAFF
TRBJ2-1 | NA | NA | TRBV20-1 | TGCAGTGCTAGTAGAAGCGGAAGCTCCTACAATGAGCAGTTCTTC | CSASRSGSSYNEQFF
TRBJ1-2 | TRBD1 | NA | TRBV4-2 | TGTGCCAGCAACCATAAGACAGGGGGCGACTATGGCTACACCTTC | CASNHKTGGDYGYTF
TRBJ1-2 | NA | NA | TRBV2 | TGTGCCAGTAGACAACTGGCTGGCTACACCTTC | CASRQLAGYTF
TRBJ2-7 | TRBD1 | NA | TRBV5-6 | TGTGCCAGCAGCTTGACAGGGGCCCCTAGTCGGGAGCAGTACTTC | CASSLTGAPSREQYF
TRBJ1-3 | TRBD1 | NA | TRBV27 | TGTGCCAGCAGTTTCGGACAGGGGGTTGGAAACACCATATATTTT | CASSFGQGVGNTIYF
TRBJ2-2 | NA | NA | TRBV6-6 | TGTGCCAGCAGTTACCGGACTGCGAACACCGGGGAGCTGTTTTTT | CASSYRTANTGELFF
TRBJ1-2 | NA | once | TRBV3-1/TRBV3-2 | TGTGCCAGCAGCCAAGCCACGGGACACGGAGCGGGAGGCTACACCTTC | CASSQATGHGAGGYTF
TRBJ2-1 | TRBD1 | NA | TRBV24-1 | TGTGCCACCAGTGATCACCGACAGGGCTTTTACAATGAGCAGTTCTTC | CATSDHRQGFYNEQFF
TRBJ2-7 | TRBD1 | NA | TRBV27 | TGTGCCAGCAGTTGGGTGACAGGGGGGCAAGAGCAGTACTTC | CASSWVTGGQEQYF
TRBJ2-5 | NA | NA | TRBV6-1 | TGTGCCAGCAGTGAAGAGACTAGAGGATACCAAGAGACCCAGTACTTC | CASSEETRGYQETQYF
TRBJ1-1 | NA | NA | TRBV19 | TGTGCCAGTAGGATGAAGGAGACTGAAGCTTTCTTT | CASRMKETEAFF